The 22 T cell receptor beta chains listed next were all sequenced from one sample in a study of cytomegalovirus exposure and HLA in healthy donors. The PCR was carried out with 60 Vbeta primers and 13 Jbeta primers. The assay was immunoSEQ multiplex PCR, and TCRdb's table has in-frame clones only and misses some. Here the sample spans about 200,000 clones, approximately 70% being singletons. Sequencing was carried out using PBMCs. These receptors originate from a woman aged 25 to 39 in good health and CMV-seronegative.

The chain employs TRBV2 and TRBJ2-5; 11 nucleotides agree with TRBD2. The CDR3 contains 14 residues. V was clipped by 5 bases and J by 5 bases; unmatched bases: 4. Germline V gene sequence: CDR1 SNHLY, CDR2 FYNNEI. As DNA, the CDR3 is TGTGCCAGCAGTAAAAGGACTAGCGGGGAGACCCAGTACTTC. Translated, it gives CASSKRTSGETQYF.

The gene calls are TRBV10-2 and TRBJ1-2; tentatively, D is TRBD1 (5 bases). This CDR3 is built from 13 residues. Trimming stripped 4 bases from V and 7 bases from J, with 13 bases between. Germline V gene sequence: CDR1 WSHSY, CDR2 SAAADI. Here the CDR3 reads CASSVGAQGGYTF. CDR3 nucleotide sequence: TGCGCCAGCAGTGTTGGGGCTCAGGGTGGCTACACCTTC.

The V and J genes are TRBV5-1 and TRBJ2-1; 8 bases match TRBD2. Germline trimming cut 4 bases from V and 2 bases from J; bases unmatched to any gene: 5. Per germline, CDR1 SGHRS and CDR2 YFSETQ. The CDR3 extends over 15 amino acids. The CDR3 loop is CASSGGTRAYNEQFF. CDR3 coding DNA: TGCGCCAGCAGCGGCGGGACTAGAGCCTACAATGAGCAGTTCTTC.

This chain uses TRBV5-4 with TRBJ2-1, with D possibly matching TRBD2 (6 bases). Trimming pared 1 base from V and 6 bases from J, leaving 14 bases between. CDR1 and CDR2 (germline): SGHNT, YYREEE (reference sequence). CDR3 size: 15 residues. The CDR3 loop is CASSLFGTGANEQFF. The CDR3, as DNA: TGTGCCAGCAGCTTGTTTGGGACTGGAGCCAATGAGCAGTTCTTC.

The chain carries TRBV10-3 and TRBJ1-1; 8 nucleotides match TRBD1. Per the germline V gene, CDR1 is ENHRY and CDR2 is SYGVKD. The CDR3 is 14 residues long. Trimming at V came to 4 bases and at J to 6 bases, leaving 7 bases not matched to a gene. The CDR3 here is CAISVGQGGPEAFF. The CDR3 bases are TGTGCCATCAGTGTTGGACAGGGCGGTCCTGAAGCTTTCTTT.

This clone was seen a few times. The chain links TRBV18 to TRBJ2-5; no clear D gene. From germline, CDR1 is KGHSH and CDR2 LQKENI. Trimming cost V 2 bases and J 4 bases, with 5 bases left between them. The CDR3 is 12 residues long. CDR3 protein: CASSPGLETQYF. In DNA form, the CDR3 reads TGTGCCAGCTCACCAGGGCTAGAGACCCAGTACTTC.

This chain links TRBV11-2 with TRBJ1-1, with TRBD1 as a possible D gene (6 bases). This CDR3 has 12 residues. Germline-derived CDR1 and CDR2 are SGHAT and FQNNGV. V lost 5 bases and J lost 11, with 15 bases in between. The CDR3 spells CASSLAGARAFF. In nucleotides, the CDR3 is TGTGCCAGCAGCCTAGCAGGGGCTCGGGCTTTCTTT.

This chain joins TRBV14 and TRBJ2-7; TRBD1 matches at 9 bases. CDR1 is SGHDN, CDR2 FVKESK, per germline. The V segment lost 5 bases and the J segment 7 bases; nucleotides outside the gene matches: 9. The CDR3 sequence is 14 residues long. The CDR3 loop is CASSYRGQGIEQYF. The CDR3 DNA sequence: TGTGCCAGCAGCTACCGAGGACAGGGGATTGAGCAGTACTTC.

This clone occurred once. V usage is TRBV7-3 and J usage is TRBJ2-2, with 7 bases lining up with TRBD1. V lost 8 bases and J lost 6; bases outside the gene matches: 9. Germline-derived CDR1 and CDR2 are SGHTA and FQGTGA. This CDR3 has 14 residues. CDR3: CASGETGAAGELFF. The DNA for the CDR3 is TGTGCCAGCGGGGAAACAGGGGCCGCCGGGGAGCTGTTTTTT.

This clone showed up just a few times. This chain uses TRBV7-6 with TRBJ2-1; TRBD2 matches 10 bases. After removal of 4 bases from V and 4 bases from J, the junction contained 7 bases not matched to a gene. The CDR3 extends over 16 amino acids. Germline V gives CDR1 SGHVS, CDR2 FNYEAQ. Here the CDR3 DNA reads TGTGCCAGCAGCTCCCTAGGACTAGCGGTGTACAATGAGCAGTTCTTC. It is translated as CASSSLGLAVYNEQFF.

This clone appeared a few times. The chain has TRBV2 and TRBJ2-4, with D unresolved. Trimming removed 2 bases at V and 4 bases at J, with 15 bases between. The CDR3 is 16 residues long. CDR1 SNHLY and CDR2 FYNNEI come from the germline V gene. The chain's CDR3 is CASSESRVGVKNIQYF. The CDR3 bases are TGTGCCAGCAGTGAAAGCCGGGTCGGAGTTAAAAACATTCAGTACTTC.

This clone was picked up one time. As DNA, the CDR3 is TGTGCCAGCAGCGCCTTCGGCGAGGGCTACGAGCAGTACTTC. This encodes CASSAFGEGYEQYF. This chain connects TRBV9 to TRBJ2-7, with D perhaps TRBD2 (5 bases). The V end was cut by 3 bases, the J end by 3 bases, with 13 bases between. Germline CDR1 reads SGDLS; CDR2 reads YYNGEE. This CDR3 spans 14 amino acids.

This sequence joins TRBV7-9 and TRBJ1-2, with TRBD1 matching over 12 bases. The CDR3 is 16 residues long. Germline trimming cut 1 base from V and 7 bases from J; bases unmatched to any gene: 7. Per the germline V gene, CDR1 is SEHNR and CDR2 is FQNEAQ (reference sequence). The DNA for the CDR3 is TGTGCCAGCAGCTTAGAAGGGACAGGGGGCGCGTTTGGCTACACCTTC. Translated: CASSLEGTGGAFGYTF.

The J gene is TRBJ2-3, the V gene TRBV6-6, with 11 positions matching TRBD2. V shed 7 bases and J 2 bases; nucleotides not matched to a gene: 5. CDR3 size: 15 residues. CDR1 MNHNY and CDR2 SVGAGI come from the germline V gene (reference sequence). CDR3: CASNEGLADTDTQYF. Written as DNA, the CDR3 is TGTGCCAGCAACGAGGGACTAGCGGACACAGATACGCAGTATTTT.

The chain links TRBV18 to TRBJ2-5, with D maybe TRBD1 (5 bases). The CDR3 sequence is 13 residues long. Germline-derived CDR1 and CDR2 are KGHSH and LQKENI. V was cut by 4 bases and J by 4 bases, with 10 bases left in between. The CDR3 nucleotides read TGTGCCAGCTCACGTCAGGGCGGAGAGACCCAGTACTTC. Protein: CASSRQGGETQYF. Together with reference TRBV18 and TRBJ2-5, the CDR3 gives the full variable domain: NAGVMQNPRHLVRRRGQEARLRCSPMKGHSHVYWYRQLPEEGLKFMVYLQKENIIDESGMPKERFSAEFPKEGPSILRIQQVVRGDSAAYFCASSRQGGETQYFGPGTRLLVL.

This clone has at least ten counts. CDR3 bases: TGCGCCAGCAGCCAAGATCCGCCAGGGGAAGAGGGAGAGACCCAGTACTTC. It yields the protein CASSQDPPGEEGETQYF. The rearrangement joins TRBV4-3 to TRBJ2-5; maybe TRBD1 (6 bases). Trimming took 0 bases from V and 4 from J, leaving 18 bases between them. The CDR3 loop spans 17 amino acids. Germline V gives CDR1 LGHNA, CDR2 YSLEER.

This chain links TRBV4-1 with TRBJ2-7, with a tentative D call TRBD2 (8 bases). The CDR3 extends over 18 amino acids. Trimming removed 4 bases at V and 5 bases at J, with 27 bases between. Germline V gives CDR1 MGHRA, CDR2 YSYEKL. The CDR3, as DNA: TGCGCCAGCAGCCTCAAGGCCACAAGCGGGGGTACAGGGGACGAGCAGTACTTC. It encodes CASSLKATSGGTGDEQYF.

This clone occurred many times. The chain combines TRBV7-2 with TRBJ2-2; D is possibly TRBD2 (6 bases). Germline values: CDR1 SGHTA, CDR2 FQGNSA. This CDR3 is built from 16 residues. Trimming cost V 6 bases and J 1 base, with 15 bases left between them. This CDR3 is CASSQDGGLNTGELFF. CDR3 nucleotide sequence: TGTGCCAGCAGTCAAGATGGAGGGTTGAACACCGGGGAGCTGTTTTTT. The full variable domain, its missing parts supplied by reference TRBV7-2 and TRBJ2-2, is GAGVSQSPSNKVTEKGKDVELRCDPISGHTALYWYRQSLGQGLEFLIYFQGNSAPDKSGLPSDRFSAERTGGSVSTLTIQRTQQEDSAVYLCASSQDGGLNTGELFFGEGSRLTVL.

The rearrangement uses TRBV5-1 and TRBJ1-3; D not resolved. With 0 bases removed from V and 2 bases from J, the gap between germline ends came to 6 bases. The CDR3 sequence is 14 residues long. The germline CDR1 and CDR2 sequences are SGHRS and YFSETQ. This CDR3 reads CASSLERPGNTIYF. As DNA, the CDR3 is TGCGCCAGCAGCTTGGAGCGGCCTGGAAACACCATATATTTT.

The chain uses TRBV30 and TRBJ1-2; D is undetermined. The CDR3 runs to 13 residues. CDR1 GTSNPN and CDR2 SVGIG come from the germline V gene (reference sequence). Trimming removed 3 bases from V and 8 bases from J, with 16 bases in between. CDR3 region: CAWSERAMSGYTF. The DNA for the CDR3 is TGTGCCTGGAGCGAGAGGGCAATGTCCGGCTACACCTTC. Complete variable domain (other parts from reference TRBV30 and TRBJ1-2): SQTIHQWPATLVQPVGSPLSLECTVEGTSNPNLYWYRQAAGRGLQLLFYSVGIGQISSEVPQNLSASRPQDRQFILSSKKLLLSDSGFYLCAWSERAMSGYTFGSGTRLTVV.

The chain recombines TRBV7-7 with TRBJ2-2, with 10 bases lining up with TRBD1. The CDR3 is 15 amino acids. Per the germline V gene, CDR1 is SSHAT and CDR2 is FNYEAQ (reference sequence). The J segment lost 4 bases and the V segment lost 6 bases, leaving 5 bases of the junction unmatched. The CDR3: CASSPRTGGTGELFF. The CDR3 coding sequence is TGTGCCAGCAGTCCGAGGACAGGGGGCACCGGGGAGCTGTTTTTT.

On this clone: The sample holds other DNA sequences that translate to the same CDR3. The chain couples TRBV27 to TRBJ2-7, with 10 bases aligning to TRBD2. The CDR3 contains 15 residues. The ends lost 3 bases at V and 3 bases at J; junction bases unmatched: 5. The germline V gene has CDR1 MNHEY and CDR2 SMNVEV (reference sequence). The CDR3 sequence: CASSLSGGAGYEQYF. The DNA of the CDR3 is TGTGCCAGCAGTTTGAGCGGGGGGGCTGGCTACGAGCAGTACTTC.